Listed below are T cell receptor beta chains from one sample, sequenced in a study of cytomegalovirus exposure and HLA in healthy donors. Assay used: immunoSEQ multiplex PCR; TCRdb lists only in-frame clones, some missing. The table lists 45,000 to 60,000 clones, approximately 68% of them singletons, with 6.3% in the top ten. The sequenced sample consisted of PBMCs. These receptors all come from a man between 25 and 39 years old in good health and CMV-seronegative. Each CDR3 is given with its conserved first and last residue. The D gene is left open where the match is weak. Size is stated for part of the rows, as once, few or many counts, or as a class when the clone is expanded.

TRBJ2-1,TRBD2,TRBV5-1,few,CASTSGLPTFDEQFF,TGCGCCAGCACCTCGGGACTACCCACCTTTGATGAGCAGTTCTTC
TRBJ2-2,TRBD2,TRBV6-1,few,CASSERGLAGRYTGELFF,TGTGCCAGCAGCGAAAGGGGACTAGCGGGACGGTACACCGGGGAGCTGTTTTTT
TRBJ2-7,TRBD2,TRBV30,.,CAWSGLAGALSYEQYF,TGTGCCTGGAGTGGACTAGCGGGCGCCCTCTCCTACGAGCAGTACTTC
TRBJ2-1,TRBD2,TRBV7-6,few,CASSLAYGGSSYNEQFF,TGTGCCAGCAGCTTAGCGTACGGCGGGAGCTCCTACAATGAGCAGTTCTTC
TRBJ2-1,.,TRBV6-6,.,CAIRGGLRGEQFF,TGTGCCATCAGGGGGGGACTCCGAGGTGAGCAGTTCTTC
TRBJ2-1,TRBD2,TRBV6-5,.,CASRVLAGVNNEQFF,TGTGCCAGCAGGGTACTAGCGGGAGTTAACAATGAGCAGTTCTTC
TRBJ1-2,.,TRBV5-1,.,CASSLDRGVGYGYAF,TGCGCCAGCAGCTTAGACCGGGGGGTCGGCTATGGCTACGCCTTC
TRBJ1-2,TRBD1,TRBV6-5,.,CASSSRGRRDGYTF,TGTGCCAGCAGTTCCAGGGGGCGCAGAGATGGCTACACCTTC
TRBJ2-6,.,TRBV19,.,CASRVGSPASSGANVLTF,TGTGCCAGCCGAGTGGGCAGCCCTGCCTCCTCTGGGGCCAACGTCCTGACTTTC
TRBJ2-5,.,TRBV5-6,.,CASSYGTGRQETQYF,TGTGCCAGCAGCTATGGGACGGGGAGGCAAGAGACCCAGTACTTC
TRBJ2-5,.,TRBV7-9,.,CASSSTVPQETQYF,TGTGCCAGCAGCTCCACAGTGCCACAAGAGACCCAGTACTTC
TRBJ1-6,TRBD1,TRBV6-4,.,CASSDPTGGTATRSYNSPLHF,TGTGCCAGCAGTGACCCCACGGGTGGGACAGCCACTCGCTCCTATAATTCACCCCTCCACTTT
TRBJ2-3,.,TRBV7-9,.,CASCNQGGTQYF,TGTGCCAGCTGCAACCAGGGTGGTACGCAGTATTTT
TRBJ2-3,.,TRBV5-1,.,CASSPRTGTDTQYF,TGCGCCAGCAGCCCACGAACAGGCACAGATACGCAGTATTTT
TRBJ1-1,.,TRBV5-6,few,CASSLVPTGILNTEAFF,TGTGCCAGCAGCTTGGTACCAACAGGGATACTGAACACTGAAGCTTTCTTT
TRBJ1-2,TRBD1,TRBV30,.,CACPGTGVYGYTF,TGTGCCTGCCCAGGGACAGGGGTTTATGGCTACACCTTC
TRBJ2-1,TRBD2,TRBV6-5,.,CASRPGLAAYNEQFF,TGTGCCAGCAGGCCCGGACTAGCGGCATACAATGAGCAGTTCTTC
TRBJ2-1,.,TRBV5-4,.,CASSLGRDYNEQFF,TGTGCCAGCAGCTTAGGGCGGGATTACAATGAGCAGTTCTTC
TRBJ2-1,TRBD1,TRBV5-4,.,CASSPGQGTVNEQFF,TGTGCCAGCAGCCCGGGACAGGGGACGGTAAATGAGCAGTTCTTC
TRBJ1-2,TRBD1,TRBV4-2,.,CASSHPGTGDYGYTF,TGTGCCAGCAGCCACCCCGGGACAGGGGACTATGGCTACACCTTC
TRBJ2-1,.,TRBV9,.,CASSVEGDSYNEQFF,TGTGCCAGCAGCGTAGAGGGAGACTCCTACAATGAGCAGTTCTTC
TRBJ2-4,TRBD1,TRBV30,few,CAWSGGTARRAKNIQYF,TGTGCCTGGAGTGGGGGGACAGCCCGCCGAGCCAAAAACATTCAGTACTTC
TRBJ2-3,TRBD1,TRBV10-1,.,CASSDRGRTDTQYF,TGCGCCAGCAGTGACAGGGGGCGCACAGATACGCAGTATTTT
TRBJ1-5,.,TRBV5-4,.,CASSLGRDQPQHF,TGTGCCAGCAGCTTGGGCCGGGATCAGCCCCAGCATTTT
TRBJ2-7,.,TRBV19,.,CASSTRYRVVYEQYF,TGTGCCAGTAGTACTCGATACCGGGTAGTTTACGAGCAGTACTTC
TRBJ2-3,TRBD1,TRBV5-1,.,CASSGGQVIDTQYF,TGCGCCAGCAGCGGAGGACAGGTCATAGATACGCAGTATTTT
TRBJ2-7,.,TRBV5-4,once,CASSSGTSYEQYF,TGTGCCAGCAGCAGCGGGACATCCTACGAGCAGTACTTC
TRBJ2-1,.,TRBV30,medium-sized,CAWSPDSHSYNEQFF,TGTGCCTGGAGTCCTGACTCCCACTCCTACAATGAGCAGTTCTTC
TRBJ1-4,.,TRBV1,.,CTSSQVIARGTEKLFF,TGCACCAGCAGCCAAGTCATCGCCAGGGGAACCGAAAAACTGTTTTTT
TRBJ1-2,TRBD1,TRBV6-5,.,CASSPDDRASYGYTF,TGTGCCAGCAGCCCCGACGACAGGGCCAGCTATGGCTACACCTTC
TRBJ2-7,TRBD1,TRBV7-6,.,CASSVGAGQGANEQYF,TGTGCCAGCAGCGTAGGAGCGGGACAGGGGGCCAACGAGCAGTACTTC
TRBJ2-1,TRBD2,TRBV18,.,CASSPPRLAGDRHNEQFF,TGTGCCAGCTCACCCCCCAGACTAGCGGGAGATCGACACAATGAGCAGTTCTTC
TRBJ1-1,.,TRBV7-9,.,CASSLDRFTPNTEAFF,TGTGCCAGCAGCTTGGACAGATTTACCCCCAACACTGAAGCTTTCTTT
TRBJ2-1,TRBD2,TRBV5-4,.,CASTPGLVRNEQFF,TGTGCCAGCACCCCGGGACTAGTCCGCAATGAGCAGTTCTTC
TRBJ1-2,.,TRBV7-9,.,CASSLGRGYYGYTF,TGTGCCAGCAGCTTAGGGCGGGGCTATTATGGCTACACCTTC
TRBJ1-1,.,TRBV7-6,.,CASSLAPTSEAFF,TGTGCCAGCAGCTTAGCGCCGACATCTGAAGCTTTCTTT
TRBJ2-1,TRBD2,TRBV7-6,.,CASSNRWTSGSNEQFF,TGTGCCAGCAGCAATAGATGGACTAGCGGGAGTAATGAGCAGTTCTTC
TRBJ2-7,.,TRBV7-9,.,CASSPTPTYEQYF,TGTGCCAGCAGCCCGACACCGACCTACGAGCAGTACTTC
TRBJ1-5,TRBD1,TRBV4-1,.,CASSQVGRTGAQPQHF,TGCGCCAGCAGCCAAGTGGGCCGGACAGGGGCTCAGCCCCAGCATTTT
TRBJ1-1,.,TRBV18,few,CASSPINREGAFF,TGTGCCAGCTCACCGATAAACAGGGAAGGAGCTTTCTTT
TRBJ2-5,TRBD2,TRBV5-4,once,CASSTPSGANQETQYF,TGTGCCAGCAGCACACCTAGCGGGGCGAACCAAGAGACCCAGTACTTC
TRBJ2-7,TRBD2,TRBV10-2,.,CASSESLGLGSYEQYF,TGCGCCAGCAGTGAGAGTTTGGGACTAGGGTCCTACGAGCAGTACTTC
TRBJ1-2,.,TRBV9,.,CASSVGGAPGGYTF,TGTGCCAGCAGCGTTGGGGGGGCCCCGGGGGGCTACACCTTC
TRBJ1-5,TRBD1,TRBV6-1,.,CASSGAGTVNQPQHF,TGTGCCAGCAGTGGGGCCGGGACAGTTAATCAGCCCCAGCATTTT
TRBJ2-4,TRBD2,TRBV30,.,CAWSRLTSGIAKNIQYF,TGTGCCTGGTCTAGGTTAACTAGCGGGATAGCCAAAAACATTCAGTACTTC
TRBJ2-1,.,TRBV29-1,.,CSADQGGSYNEQFF,TGCAGCGCCGACCAGGGAGGCTCCTACAATGAGCAGTTCTTC
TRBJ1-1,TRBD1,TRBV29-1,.,CSVVAGGNTEAFF,TGCAGCGTTGTGGCAGGGGGGAACACTGAAGCTTTCTTT
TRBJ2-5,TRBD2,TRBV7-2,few,CASSLGLAGGEETQYF,TGTGCCAGCAGCCTCGGACTAGCGGGAGGCGAAGAGACCCAGTACTTC